The present entry profiles one T cell receptor (beta chain) with its context. Its target is not known. These data come from a study of Tregs in tolerant kidney transplant recipients. Thawed PBMCs were FACS-sorted into unstimulated CD4+CD25+CD127- regulatory T cells, CD4+CD25- non-regulatory cells, CD4 and CD8 cells. TCRdb keeps only in-frame clones here, not all; method: immunoSEQ multiplex PCR. Counted here are about 59,000 clones, about 83% occurring once; the ten biggest clones make up roughly 5.2%. Study-wide points: The most relevant donor-specific Treg TCRbeta repertoire apparently came from expansion with activated donor B cells. Few patients were studied, so findings need validation in larger groups.

The CDR3 extends over 17 amino acids. Per the germline V gene, CDR1 is KGHSH and CDR2 is LQKENI. J was trimmed by 6 bases and V by 3 bases; bases with no gene match: 9. The TCR comes from a human donor in good health. The sequenced material came from CD4+ T cells from blood. The chain carries TRBV18 and TRBJ2-3; 13 bases fit TRBD2. Here the CDR3 reads CASSPQLAGGPPDTQYF. The CDR3 coding sequence is TGTGCCAGCTCACCGCAACTAGCGGGGGGGCCTCCCGATACGCAGTATTTT.